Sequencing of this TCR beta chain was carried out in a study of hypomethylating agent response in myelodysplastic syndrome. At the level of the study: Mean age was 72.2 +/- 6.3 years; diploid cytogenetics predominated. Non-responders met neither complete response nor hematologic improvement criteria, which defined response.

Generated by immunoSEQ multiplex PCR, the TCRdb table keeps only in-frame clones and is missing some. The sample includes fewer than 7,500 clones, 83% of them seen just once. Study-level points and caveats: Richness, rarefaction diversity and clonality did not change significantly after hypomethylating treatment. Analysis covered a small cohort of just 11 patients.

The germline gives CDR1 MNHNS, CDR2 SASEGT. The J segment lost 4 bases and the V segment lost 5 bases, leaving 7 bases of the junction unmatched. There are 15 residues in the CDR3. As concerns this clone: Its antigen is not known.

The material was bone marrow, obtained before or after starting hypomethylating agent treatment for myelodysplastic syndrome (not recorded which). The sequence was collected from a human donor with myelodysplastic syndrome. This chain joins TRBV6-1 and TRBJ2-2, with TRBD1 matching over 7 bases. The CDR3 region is CASSTGTELTGELFF. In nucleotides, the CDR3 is TGTGCCAGCAGTACCGGGACAGAGCTCACCGGGGAGCTGTTTTTT.